This T cell receptor beta chain originates from a study of blood T cells in healthy people across ages. Study-wide results and caveats: Long-lived and aged donors differed, with more naive CD4+ cells and higher diversity in the long-lived. Naive and antigen-experienced cells were not separated, limiting conclusive comparison.

This clonotype was recorded only once. Its target is not known. Then a second PCR, running about 6 to 12 cycles, was carried out with a sample-barcoded 5' primer and a J-beta primer mix. TCRdb recomputed calls from the 5' RACE reads with MiXCR, one row per CDR3 protein. The sample records over 1,300,000 distinct CDR3 sequences, around 59% being singletons. CDR1 SQVTM and CDR2 ANQGSEA come from the germline V gene. This CDR3 has 11 residues. The ends were cut back, 7 bases at V and 3 bases at J, with 9 bases in the middle. This chain connects TRBV29-1 to TRBJ1-2; D is uncertain. The receptor was isolated from a man aged 18 to 35 in good health. The sample was blood. DNA of the CDR3: TGCAGCGCTTATGGGGACTATGGCTACACCTTC. It yields the protein CSAYGDYGYTF. The full variable domain, rest sourced from reference TRBV29-1 and TRBJ1-2, is SAVISQKPSRDICQRGTSLTIQCQVDSQVTMMFWYRQQPGQSLTLIATANQGSEATYESGFVIDKFPISRPNLTFSTLTVSNMSPEDSSIYLCSAYGDYGYTFGSGTRLTVV.